This TCR beta chain was sequenced for a study of T-cell reconstitution after alpha-beta-depleted transplantation in children. Study-wide points: Surviving recipient T cells and thymic progenitors underlay high day-60 TCRbeta diversity in some patients. A year had passed since transplant, and T-cell counts and diversity by then came mostly from newly produced T cells.

Points on this clonotype: Its antigen is currently unknown. At one end, the junction sequence differs from germline, possibly due to a read error.

Construction of the TCRbeta library involved unique molecular identifiers. TCRdb re-called the PCR reads through MiXCR, storing one row per CDR3 protein. This table has a few hundred thousand distinct CDR3 sequences, under 20% appearing once. The TCR originated in a boy less than two years old who had a stem cell transplant for Wiskott-Aldrich syndrome, so the T cells may come from the graft donor. Sequencing was performed on PBMCs, mostly from graft donor cells, taken 360 days after TCRalphabeta/CD19-depleted stem cell transplant.

The CDR3 loop is CASSLAGTGVNEQLF. The CDR3, as DNA: TGTGCCAGCAGCTTGGCCGGGACAGGGGTCAATGAGCAGCTCTTC. The chain combines TRBV5-5 with TRBJ2-1; 10 bases are a match to TRBD1. Germline V gene sequence: CDR1 SGHKS, CDR2 YYEKEE (reference sequence). The length of the CDR3 is 15 residues.